This T cell receptor (beta chain) was obtained from a study of T cell responses to AZD1222 COVID-19 vaccine. A remark on this clone: Antigen unknown.

Overall study findings and caveats: A reported finding is that nearly half of spike-specific TCRs target unmutated variant regions. Donors, mostly white British, included more females; clonal diversity was possibly underestimated.

Method: immunoSEQ multiplex PCR; TCRdb's copy keeps in-frame clones and lacks some. The table lists some 140,000 clones, about 86% of them singletons. This CDR3 comprises 17 residues. The junction had 9 bases not matched to a gene; V was cut back by 0 bases and J by 2 bases. Per the germline V gene, CDR1 is LGHNA and CDR2 is YNFKEQ. Source: peripheral blood, taken on day 0 of MenACWY control vaccination. The chain is built from TRBV4-2 and TRBJ2-5, with TRBD2 identical over 7 bases. The sequence was obtained from an adult in good health. The CDR3 DNA is TGTGCCAGCAGCCAAGATCGGAGGGCTAGCGGACAAGAGACCCAGTACTTC. Translation: CASSQDRRASGQETQYF.